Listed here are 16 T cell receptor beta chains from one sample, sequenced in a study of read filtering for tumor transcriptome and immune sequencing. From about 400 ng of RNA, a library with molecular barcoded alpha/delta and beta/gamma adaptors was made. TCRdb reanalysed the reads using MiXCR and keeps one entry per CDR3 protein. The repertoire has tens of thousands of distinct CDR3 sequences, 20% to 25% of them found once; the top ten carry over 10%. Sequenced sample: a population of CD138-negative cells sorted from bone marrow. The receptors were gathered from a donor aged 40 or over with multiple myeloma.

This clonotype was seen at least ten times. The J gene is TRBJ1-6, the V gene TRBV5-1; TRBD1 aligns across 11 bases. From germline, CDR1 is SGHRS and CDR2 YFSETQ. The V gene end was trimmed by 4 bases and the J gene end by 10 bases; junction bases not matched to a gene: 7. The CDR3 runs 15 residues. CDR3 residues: CASSDPGQGGSPLHF. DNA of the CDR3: TGCGCCAGCAGCGATCCGGGACAGGGGGGATCACCCCTCCACTTT. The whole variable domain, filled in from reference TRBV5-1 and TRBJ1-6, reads KAGVTQTPRYLIKTRGQQVTLSCSPISGHRSVSWYQQTPGQGLQFLFEYFSETQRNKGNFPGRFSGRQFSNSRSEMNVSTLELGDSALYLCASSDPGQGGSPLHFGNGTRLTVT.

The CDR3 is CATSREGGGEETQYF. The CDR3 nucleotides read TGTGCCACCAGCAGAGAGGGAGGGGGTGAAGAGACCCAGTACTTC. The gene calls are TRBV15 and TRBJ2-5; the D gene is possibly TRBD2 (7 bases). The CDR3 extends over 15 amino acids. CDR1 and CDR2 from the germline V gene are LNHNV and YYDKDF (reference sequence). Trimming removed 0 bases at V and 3 bases at J, with 11 bases between.

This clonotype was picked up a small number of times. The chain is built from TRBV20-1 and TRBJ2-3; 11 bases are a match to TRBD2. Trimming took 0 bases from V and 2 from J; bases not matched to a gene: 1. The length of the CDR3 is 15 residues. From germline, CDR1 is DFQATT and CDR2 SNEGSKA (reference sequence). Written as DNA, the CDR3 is TGCAGTGCTAGAGATAGCGGGGGGGCCACAGATACGCAGTATTTT. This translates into CSARDSGGATDTQYF.

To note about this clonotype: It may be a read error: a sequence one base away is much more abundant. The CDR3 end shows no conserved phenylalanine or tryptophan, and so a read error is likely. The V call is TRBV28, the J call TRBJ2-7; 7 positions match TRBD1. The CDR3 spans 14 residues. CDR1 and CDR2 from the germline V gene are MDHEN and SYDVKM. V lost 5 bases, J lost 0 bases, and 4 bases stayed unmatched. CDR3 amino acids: CASSPRDSSYEQYI. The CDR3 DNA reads TGTGCCAGCAGTCCGAGGGACAGCTCCTACGAGCAGTACATC.

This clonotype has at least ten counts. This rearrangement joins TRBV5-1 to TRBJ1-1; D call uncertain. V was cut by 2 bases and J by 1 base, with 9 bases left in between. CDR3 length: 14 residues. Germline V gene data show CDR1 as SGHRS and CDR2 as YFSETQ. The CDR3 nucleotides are TGCGCCAGCAGCTTTGACGGAACGAACACTGAAGCTTTCTTT. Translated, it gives CASSFDGTNTEAFF.

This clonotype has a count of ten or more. The CDR3 DNA reads as TGTGCCAGCAGCGTAGAGGCCAGATACAATGAGCAGTTCTTC. It specifies CASSVEARYNEQFF. The chain uses TRBV9 and TRBJ2-1; D ambiguous. Trimming pared 0 bases from V and 4 bases from J, leaving 8 bases between. This CDR3 is built from 14 residues. Looked up from germline, CDR1 is SGDLS and CDR2 is YYNGEE.

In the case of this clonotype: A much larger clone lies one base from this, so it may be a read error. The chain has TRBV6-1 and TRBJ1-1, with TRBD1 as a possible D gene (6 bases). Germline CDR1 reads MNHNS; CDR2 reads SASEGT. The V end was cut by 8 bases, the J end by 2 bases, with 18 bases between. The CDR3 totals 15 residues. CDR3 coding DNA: TGTGCCAGCGTAAGAGAGCAGGGGTTTAACACTGAAGCTTTCTTT. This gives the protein CASVREQGFNTEAFF.

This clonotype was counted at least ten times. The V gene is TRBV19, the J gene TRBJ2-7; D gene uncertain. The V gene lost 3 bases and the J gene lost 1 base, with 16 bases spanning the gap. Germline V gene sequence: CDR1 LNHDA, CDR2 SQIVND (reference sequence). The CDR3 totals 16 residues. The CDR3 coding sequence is TGTGCCAGTAGTATCCACCATGGGGTCTCATCCTACGAGCAGTACTTC. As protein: CASSIHHGVSSYEQYF.

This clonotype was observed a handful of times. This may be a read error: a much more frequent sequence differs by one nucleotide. The CDR3 DNA reads TGCGCCAGCAGTTCATTCTCCCAGCTCACTGAAGCTTTCTTT. It specifies CASSSFSQLTEAFF. The chain joins TRBV5-1 to TRBJ1-1; no firm D call. The CDR3 loop spans 14 amino acids. V was pared by 5 bases and J by 4 bases, with 15 bases between. The germline V gene encodes CDR1 SGHRS and CDR2 YFSETQ.

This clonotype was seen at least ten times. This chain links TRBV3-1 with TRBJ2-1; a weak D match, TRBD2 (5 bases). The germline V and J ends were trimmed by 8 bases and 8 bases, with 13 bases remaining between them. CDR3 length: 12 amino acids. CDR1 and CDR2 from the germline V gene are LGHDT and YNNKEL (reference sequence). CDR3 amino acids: CASRGEHYEQFF. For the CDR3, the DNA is TGTGCCAGCCGTGGGGAGCACTATGAGCAGTTCTTC.

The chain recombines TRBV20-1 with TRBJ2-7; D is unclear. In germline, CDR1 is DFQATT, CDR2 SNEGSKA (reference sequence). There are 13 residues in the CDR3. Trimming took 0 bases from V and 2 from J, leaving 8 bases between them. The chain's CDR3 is CSARESQTYEQYF. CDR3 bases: TGCAGTGCTAGAGAATCCCAGACCTACGAGCAGTACTTC.

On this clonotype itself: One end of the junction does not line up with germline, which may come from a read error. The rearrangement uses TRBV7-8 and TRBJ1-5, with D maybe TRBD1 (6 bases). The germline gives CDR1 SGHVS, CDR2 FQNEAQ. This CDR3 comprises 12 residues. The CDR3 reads CVSSSETGHQHF. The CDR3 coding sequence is TGTGTCAGCAGCTCAGAGACAGGCCACCAGCATTTT.

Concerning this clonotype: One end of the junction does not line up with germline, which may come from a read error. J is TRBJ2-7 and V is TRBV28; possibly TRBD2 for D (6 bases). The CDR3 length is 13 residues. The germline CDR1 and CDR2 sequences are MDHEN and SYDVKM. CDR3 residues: CAGSSGSTYEQYF. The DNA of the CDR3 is TGCGCCGGCAGCTCCGGGAGTACCTACGAGCAGTACTTC.

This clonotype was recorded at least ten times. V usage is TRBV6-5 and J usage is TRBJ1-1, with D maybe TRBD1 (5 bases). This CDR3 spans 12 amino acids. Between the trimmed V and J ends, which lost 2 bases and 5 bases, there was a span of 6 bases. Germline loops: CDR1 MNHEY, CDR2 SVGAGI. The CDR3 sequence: CASSYTGTEAFF. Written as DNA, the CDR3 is TGTGCCAGCAGTTACACAGGTACTGAAGCTTTCTTT.

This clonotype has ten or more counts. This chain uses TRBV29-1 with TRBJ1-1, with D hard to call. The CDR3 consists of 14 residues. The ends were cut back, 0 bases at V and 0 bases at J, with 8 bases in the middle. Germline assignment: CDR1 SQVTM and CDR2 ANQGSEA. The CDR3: CSVEDSPMNTEAFF. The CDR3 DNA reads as TGCAGCGTTGAAGATTCCCCAATGAACACTGAAGCTTTCTTT.

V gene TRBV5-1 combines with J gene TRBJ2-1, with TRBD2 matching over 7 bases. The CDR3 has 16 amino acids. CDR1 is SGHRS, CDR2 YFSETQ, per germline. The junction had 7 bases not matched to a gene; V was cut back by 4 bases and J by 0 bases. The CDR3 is CASSRVSGASYNEQFF. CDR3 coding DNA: TGCGCCAGCAGCCGGGTCAGCGGGGCCTCCTACAATGAGCAGTTCTTC.